This TCR beta chain came from a study of CD8 T cells in ankylosing spondylitis. General study findings and limits: Earlier reports found some motif variants in synovial fluid and blood in reactive arthritis. Clones linked to the disease showed a CD8+ phenotype. They occurred at relatively low frequencies in peripheral blood. Researchers reportedly found disease-linked clones significantly enriched in matched ankylosing spondylitis synovial fluid. Ankylosing spondylitis blood appeared to carry a characteristic TCR beta motif of roughly eight highly homologous variants.

5'-RACE, quantitative and with molecular barcodes, yielded the TCR beta libraries. TCRdb itself ran the 5' RACE reads through MiXCR, one entry per CDR3 protein. The sample contains approximately 400,000 distinct CDR3 sequences, 20% to 30% of which appear only once. This clonotype has a handful of counts. Antigen: not known. The ends were cut back, 5 bases at V and 4 bases at J, with 18 bases in the middle. CDR3 size: 16 residues. The TCR sequence derives from a male donor with ankylosing spondylitis. This sequence joins TRBV12-3 or TRBV12-4 and TRBJ1-5; tentative D call: TRBD1 (6 bases). The source material was blood, either unsorted or a sorted T cell fraction (not recorded which). CDR3 in DNA: TGTGCCAGCAGTGTAGGTACACAGGGAGGTAATCAGCCCCAGCATTTT. It encodes CASSVGTQGGNQPQHF.